What follows are 24 T cell receptor beta chains derived from one specimen sequenced in a study of blood T cell repertoires in COVID-19. This table comes from immunoSEQ multiplex PCR, and its TCRdb copy is limited to in-frame clones, with some not included. The sample has a few hundred thousand clones, about 85% seen once. The sequenced sample consisted of peripheral blood. Receptors were obtained from a woman aged 18-30 years who had recovered from COVID-19.

The V and J genes are TRBV7-2 and TRBJ2-4; 7 bases line up with TRBD2. The germline CDR1 and CDR2 sequences are SGHTA and FQGNSA. This CDR3 region has 17 residues. J was trimmed by 1 base and V by 5 bases; bases with no gene match: 11. CDR3 in amino acids: CASSARLARSAKNIQYF. CDR3 nucleotides: TGTGCCAGCAGCGCGCGACTAGCCCGGAGTGCCAAAAACATTCAGTACTTC.

This chain uses TRBV19 with TRBJ2-2; tentative D call: TRBD1 (6 bases). V shed 4 bases and J shed 6 bases, with 15 bases lying between them. Germline assignment: CDR1 LNHDA and CDR2 SQIVND (reference sequence). The CDR3 is 15 residues long. Here the CDR3 DNA reads TGTGCCAGTAGTAATCAGGGGCTGGCTGCCGGGGAGCTGTTTTTT. Translated: CASSNQGLAAGELFF. Drawing the rest from reference TRBV19 and TRBJ2-2, the complete variable domain is DGGITQSPKYLFRKEGQNVTLSCEQNLNHDAMYWYRQDPGQGLRLIYYSQIVNDFQKGDIAEGYSVSREKKESFPLTVTSAQKNPTAFYLCASSNQGLAAGELFFGEGSRLTVL.

The chain uses TRBV29-1 and TRBJ2-5, with a tentative D call TRBD1 (6 bases). V lost 6 bases, J lost 7 bases, and 18 bases lay in between. In germline, CDR1 is SQVTM, CDR2 ANQGSEA. The CDR3 has 13 amino acids. The CDR3 reads CSVQNGQKGTQYF. CDR3 DNA sequence: TGCAGCGTCCAGAACGGACAGAAGGGGACCCAGTACTTC.

This clone was detected once. The chain joins TRBV11-3 to TRBJ2-1; D possibly corresponds to TRBD1 (5 bases). The CDR3 loop spans 13 amino acids. Deletions cut 4 bases from V and 10 bases from J, with 14 bases between. Germline CDR1 and CDR2: SGHNT and YENEEA. The CDR3 region is CASSSQGYREQFF. DNA for the CDR3: TGTGCCAGCAGCTCCCAGGGTTACCGGGAGCAGTTCTTC.

J is TRBJ1-1 and V is TRBV30, with unresolved D. The V gene's germline CDR1 is GTSNPN and CDR2 SVGIG (reference sequence). This CDR3 region has 11 residues. Trimming left V 2 bases short and J 11 bases short, with 12 bases between. The CDR3 reads CAWSLGPRAFF. CDR3 nucleotide sequence: TGTGCCTGGAGTCTGGGCCCACGGGCTTTCTTT.

The chain carries TRBV7-9 and TRBJ2-1; 9 bases are a match to TRBD2. Per the germline V gene, CDR1 is SEHNR and CDR2 is FQNEAQ (reference sequence). This CDR3 has 16 residues. With V trimmed by 5 bases and J by 2 bases, 7 bases remained unmatched. CDR3 loop: CASSHTLAGPYNEQFF. The CDR3 coding sequence is TGTGCCAGCAGCCACACTCTAGCGGGACCCTACAATGAGCAGTTCTTC.

J is TRBJ2-1 and V is TRBV30; 9 bases align to TRBD2. V shed 4 bases and J 7 bases; nucleotides not matched to a gene: 11. Germline CDR1 reads GTSNPN; CDR2 reads SVGIG (reference sequence). This CDR3 is built from 15 residues. In DNA form, the CDR3 reads TGTGCCTGGAACAAGGGGGAGACTAGCGGAAATGAGCAGTTCTTC. Translation gives CAWNKGETSGNEQFF.

The CDR3 DNA follows: TGTGCCAGCAGTGATCCGGGGGGGCTCATCACAGATACGCAGTATTTT. It encodes CASSDPGGLITDTQYF. The V gene is TRBV27, the J gene TRBJ2-3; 8 bases are shared with TRBD2. The CDR3 sequence is 16 residues long. With 5 bases clipped from V and 2 bases from J, the junction kept 9 bases outside the gene matches. Germline V gene sequence: CDR1 MNHEY, CDR2 SMNVEV (reference sequence).

The chain employs TRBV9 and TRBJ2-4; D is ambiguous. CDR1 and CDR2 from the germline V gene are SGDLS and YYNGEE. Between the trimmed V and J ends, which lost 0 bases and 0 bases, there was a span of 7 bases. CDR3 size: 15 residues. CDR3 bases: TGTGCCAGCAGCGTAGTCCCAGGAGCCAAAAACATTCAGTACTTC. This codes for CASSVVPGAKNIQYF.

The chain uses TRBV27 and TRBJ1-5, with a tentative D call TRBD1 (6 bases). The CDR3 is 13 residues long. Germline V gene data show CDR1 as MNHEY and CDR2 as SMNVEV (reference sequence). V shed 2 bases and J shed 8 bases, with 10 bases lying between them. This CDR3 reads CASSLVRDKPQHF. CDR3 nucleotide sequence: TGTGCCAGCAGTTTAGTCAGGGACAAGCCCCAGCATTTT.

The rearrangement joins TRBV11-2 to TRBJ1-2, with 10 bases fitting TRBD1. The CDR3 spans 15 residues. The germline gives CDR1 SGHAT, CDR2 FQNNGV. With V trimmed by 1 base and J by 3 bases, 2 bases remained unmatched. CDR3 residues: CASSLGTGGDYGYTF. The CDR3 nucleotides read TGTGCCAGCAGCTTAGGGACAGGGGGGGACTATGGCTACACCTTC.

The table lists this clone with many counts. The chain joins TRBV6-4 to TRBJ2-1; 11 nucleotides line up with TRBD1. Germline lookup yields CDR1 MRHNA and CDR2 SNTAGT. The CDR3 totals 14 residues. V shed 2 bases, J shed 6 bases, and the junction held 0 bases outside the gene matches. The DNA of the CDR3 is TGTGCCAGCAGTGACGGGACAGGGGGCAATGAGCAGTTCTTC. Protein sequence: CASSDGTGGNEQFF.

The chain uses TRBV19 and TRBJ1-2; a weak D match, TRBD1 (5 bases). V lost 4 bases and J lost 9, with 12 bases in between. CDR1 and CDR2 (germline): LNHDA, SQIVND (reference sequence). CDR3 length: 12 residues. This CDR3 is CASSTGLWSYTF. CDR3 in DNA: TGTGCCAGTAGTACGGGACTTTGGAGCTACACCTTC.

In this sample, this clone turned up once. V and J are TRBV3-1 (or the pseudogene TRBV3-2) and TRBJ2-7; D is perhaps TRBD2 (6 bases). Germline CDR1 reads LGHDT; CDR2 reads YNNKEL (reference sequence). V lost 5 bases and J 4 bases, leaving 15 bases between the germline ends. The CDR3 loop spans 14 amino acids. The CDR3 DNA is TGTGCCAGCAGCTCCGACGGGAGTTTGTACGAGCAGTACTTC. It translates to CASSSDGSLYEQYF.

The rearrangement joins TRBV6-2 or TRBV6-3 to TRBJ2-7; 8 nucleotides align to TRBD2. From germline, CDR1 is MNHEY and CDR2 SVGEGT. The CDR3 runs 15 residues. With V trimmed by 5 bases and J by 1 base, 7 bases remained unmatched. The CDR3 DNA is TGTGCCAGCAGTACTAGCGGCCTTACTTCCTACGAGCAGTACTTC. It translates to CASSTSGLTSYEQYF.

For the CDR3, the DNA is TGTGCCAGCAGCTCCCTAGAAGGGACTAGTTCGTACGAGCAGTACTTC. This codes for CASSSLEGTSSYEQYF. The gene calls are TRBV7-9 and TRBJ2-7; TRBD2 matches 8 bases. V dropped 4 bases and J dropped 4; count of bases not matched to a gene: 12. CDR3 length: 16 residues. Germline V gene sequence: CDR1 SEHNR, CDR2 FQNEAQ (reference sequence).

The rearrangement joins TRBV12-3 or TRBV12-4 to TRBJ1-1; D is ambiguous. With 6 bases removed from V and 1 base from J, the gap between germline ends came to 9 bases. The CDR3 consists of 13 residues. The CDR3 DNA follows: TGTGCCAGCAGCCAACCAGGGAACACTGAAGCTTTCTTT. Protein: CASSQPGNTEAFF.

The V and J genes are TRBV19 and TRBJ2-6, with 13 bases aligning to TRBD2. Per the germline V gene, CDR1 is LNHDA and CDR2 is SQIVND (reference sequence). The J segment lost 0 bases and the V segment lost 5 bases, leaving 4 bases of the junction unmatched. CDR3 size: 18 residues. The DNA of the CDR3 is TGTGCCAGTAGTGTGGGACTAGCGGGGATCTCTGGGGCCAACGTCCTGACTTTC. Its translation is CASSVGLAGISGANVLTF.

This chain connects TRBV27 to TRBJ2-3; D gene unclear. Germline V CDR1 and CDR2: MNHEY, SMNVEV (reference sequence). Trimming cost V 10 bases and J 0 bases, with 17 bases left between them. This CDR3 spans 15 amino acids. The CDR3 DNA reads as TGTGCCACCTCGCACTACTCCCATAGCACAGATACGCAGTATTTT. It specifies CATSHYSHSTDTQYF.

The chain links TRBV18 to TRBJ2-7, with 7 bases that match TRBD1. CDR3 length: 13 amino acids. With V trimmed by 4 bases and J by 2 bases, 2 bases remained unmatched. Germline loops: CDR1 KGHSH, CDR2 LQKENI. The CDR3 bases are TGTGCCAGCTCACGGGACAGTACCTACGAGCAGTACTTC. Translation: CASSRDSTYEQYF.

V is TRBV6-5 and J is TRBJ2-2; 7 bases are a match to TRBD1. The ends lost 6 bases at V and 4 bases at J; junction bases unmatched: 8. The length of the CDR3 is 15 residues. The germline V gene has CDR1 MNHEY and CDR2 SVGAGI. CDR3 coding DNA: TGTGCCAGCAGACGACAGGGATTCGGCACCGGGGAGCTGTTTTTT. It specifies CASRRQGFGTGELFF.

This clone was counted only a few times. The CDR3 loop reads CAWSQAGGYTF. In DNA form, the CDR3 reads TGTGCCTGGTCTCAGGCTGGCGGCTACACCTTC. J is TRBJ1-2 and V is TRBV30; no definite D call. V lost 5 bases, J lost 8 bases, and 12 bases lay in between. The germline CDR1 and CDR2 sequences are GTSNPN and SVGIG (reference sequence). CDR3 length: 11 amino acids.

The chain joins TRBV7-9 to TRBJ2-6; perhaps TRBD2 as D (5 bases). The V end lost 3 bases, the J end lost 0 bases, and 6 bases lay between the germline ends. CDR3 length: 15 residues. The germline V gene encodes CDR1 SEHNR and CDR2 FQNEAQ (reference sequence). CDR3 sequence: CASSFEGSGANVLTF. The CDR3, as DNA: TGTGCCAGCAGCTTTGAGGGCTCTGGGGCCAACGTCCTGACTTTC.

The CDR3 spells CASSSGTSGGEQFF. The CDR3 nucleotides read TGTGCCAGCAGCTCTGGGACTAGCGGGGGTGAGCAGTTCTTC. The V and J genes are TRBV7-6 and TRBJ2-1; 14 positions agree with TRBD2. This CDR3 is built from 14 residues. Per the germline V gene, CDR1 is SGHVS and CDR2 is FNYEAQ. Losses at the gene ends were 4 bases for V and 9 bases for J; bases not matched to a gene: 2.